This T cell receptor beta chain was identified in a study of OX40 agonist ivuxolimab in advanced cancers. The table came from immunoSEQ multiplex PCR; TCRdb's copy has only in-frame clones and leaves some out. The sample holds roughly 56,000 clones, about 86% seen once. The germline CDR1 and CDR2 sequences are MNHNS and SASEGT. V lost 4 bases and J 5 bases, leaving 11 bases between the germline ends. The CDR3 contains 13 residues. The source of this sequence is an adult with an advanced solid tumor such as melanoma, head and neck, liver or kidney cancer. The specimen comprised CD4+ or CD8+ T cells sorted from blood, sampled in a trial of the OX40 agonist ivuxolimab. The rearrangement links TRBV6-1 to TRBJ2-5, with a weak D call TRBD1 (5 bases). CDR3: CASSAGIVETQYF. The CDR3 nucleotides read TGTGCCAGCAGTGCAGGGATCGTCGAGACCCAGTACTTC.